This entry lists 27 T cell receptor beta chains sequenced from one sample in a study of cytomegalovirus exposure and HLA in healthy donors. Researchers ran the PCR with 60 Vbeta and 13 Jbeta primers. Libraries were prepared by immunoSEQ multiplex PCR; TCRdb keeps only in-frame clonotypes and omits some of them. The data hold 35,000 to 55,000 clones, with around two thirds observed a single time. Material for sequencing was PBMCs. These TCRs come from a woman between 25 and 40 years old in good health and CMV-seronegative.

This sequence joins TRBV30 and TRBJ2-3; D perhaps matches TRBD2 (6 bases). Germline lookup yields CDR1 GTSNPN and CDR2 SVGIG (reference sequence). Trimming took 3 bases from V and 3 from J, leaving 19 bases between them. The CDR3 contains 16 residues. The CDR3: CAWRRAGGFRTDTQYF. The CDR3 DNA reads TGTGCCTGGAGGAGGGCAGGAGGGTTTAGGACAGATACGCAGTATTTT.

This rearrangement joins TRBV5-4 to TRBJ2-7; 9 nucleotides align to TRBD1. V was clipped by 0 bases and J by 4 bases; unmatched bases: 5. The CDR3 totals 15 residues. Per germline, CDR1 SGHNT and CDR2 YYREEE (reference sequence). For the CDR3, the DNA is TGTGCCAGCAGCTTGGGGGGGACAGGGCCTTACGAGCAGTACTTC. It translates to CASSLGGTGPYEQYF.

The genes are TRBV28 and TRBJ1-2, with 7 bases matching TRBD1. Looked up from germline, CDR1 is MDHEN and CDR2 is SYDVKM. This CDR3 is 13 amino acids long. Trimming took 6 bases from V and 7 from J; bases not matched to a gene: 8. The CDR3 loop is CASRQTGLGGYTF. CDR3 sequence (DNA): TGTGCCAGCAGACAGACAGGGCTGGGTGGCTACACCTTC.

This clone was observed a handful of times. The chain carries TRBV11-2 and TRBJ2-7, with 7 nucleotides matching TRBD1. Germline CDR1 SGHAT, CDR2 FQNNGV. This CDR3 region has 14 residues. The V and J ends lost 4 bases and 2 bases, in that order; junction bases with no gene match: 5. This chain's CDR3 is CASSSRDRTYEQYF. CDR3 nucleotides: TGTGCCAGCAGCTCCCGGGACAGAACCTACGAGCAGTACTTC.

The chain employs TRBV7-2 and TRBJ2-7; 7 positions match TRBD2. CDR1 and CDR2 from the germline V gene are SGHTA and FQGNSA. The J segment lost 5 bases and the V segment lost 2 bases, leaving 6 bases of the junction unmatched. The CDR3 consists of 14 residues. The CDR3 is CASSLWGGADEQYF. The CDR3 region has the DNA TGTGCCAGCAGCTTATGGGGAGGGGCGGACGAGCAGTACTTC.

This clone was observed a handful of times. This chain joins TRBV2 and TRBJ1-1; 7 bases line up with TRBD1. The V gene's germline CDR1 is SNHLY and CDR2 FYNNEI. The CDR3 loop spans 14 amino acids. With 9 bases clipped from V and 3 bases from J, the junction kept 10 bases outside the gene matches. This chain's CDR3 is CARRTGAGYTEAFF. The DNA of the CDR3 is TGTGCCAGGAGAACAGGGGCGGGGTACACTGAAGCTTTCTTT. Together with reference TRBV2 and TRBJ1-1, the CDR3 gives the full variable domain: EPEVTQTPSHQVTQMGQEVILRCVPISNHLYFYWYRQILGQKVEFLVSFYNNEISEKSEIFDDQFSVERPDGSNFTLKIRSTKLEDSAMYFCARRTGAGYTEAFFGQGTRLTVV.

The chain combines TRBV28 with TRBJ2-7, with 7 bases matching TRBD1. This CDR3 contains 16 residues. With V trimmed by 6 bases and J by 3 bases, 14 bases remained unmatched. Looked up from germline, CDR1 is MDHEN and CDR2 is SYDVKM. CDR3 in DNA: TGTGCCAGCAGCCCCGGGACAGACAACCAAAACTACGAGCAGTACTTC. This sequence encodes CASSPGTDNQNYEQYF. The full variable domain, in which reference TRBV28 and TRBJ2-7 provide the parts outside the CDR3, is DVKVTQSSRYLVKRTGEKVFLECVQDMDHENMFWYRQDPGLGLRLIYFSYDVKMKEKGDIPEGYSVSREKKERFSLILESASTNQTSMYLCASSPGTDNQNYEQYFGPGTRLTVT.

The chain combines TRBV6-1 with TRBJ2-1; D is possibly TRBD2 (6 bases). Trimming took off 4 bases at V and 2 bases at J, with 15 bases between the two ends. CDR3 length: 16 amino acids. Germline CDR1 reads MNHNS; CDR2 reads SASEGT. CDR3 loop: CASSANRGGAYNEQFF. DNA for the CDR3: TGTGCCAGCAGTGCAAATAGGGGAGGCGCCTACAATGAGCAGTTCTTC.

The J gene is TRBJ1-2, the V gene TRBV5-1, with a tentative D call TRBD1 (6 bases). Germline V gene sequence: CDR1 SGHRS, CDR2 YFSETQ. V lost 0 bases, J lost 4 bases, and 13 bases lay in between. The CDR3 has 15 amino acids. As DNA, the CDR3 is TGCGCCAGCAGCTTGGGGGGACAACTCAGCTATGGCTACACCTTC. It encodes CASSLGGQLSYGYTF.

The chain is built from TRBV4-1 and TRBJ2-3; TRBD1 might be the D (8 bases). CDR3 length: 20 residues. V lost 2 bases and J 6 bases, leaving 30 bases between the germline ends. Per germline, CDR1 MGHRA and CDR2 YSYEKL. CDR3 DNA: TGCGCCAGCAGCCAATCGGGACAGGCTTATCCGGGGGGACTTCTCGATACGCAGTATTTT. Encoded protein: CASSQSGQAYPGGLLDTQYF.

V and J are TRBV5-1 and TRBJ2-3, with D possibly being TRBD1 (6 bases). V was trimmed by 0 bases and J by 3 bases, leaving 11 bases between them. This CDR3 has 15 amino acids. The germline V gene encodes CDR1 SGHRS and CDR2 YFSETQ. The CDR3 DNA reads TGCGCCAGCAGCTTGGAGGGGGATATGACAGATACGCAGTATTTT. It codes for CASSLEGDMTDTQYF.

The V and J genes are TRBV28 and TRBJ2-7; 8 positions agree with TRBD2. This CDR3 has 14 residues. The V gene's germline CDR1 is MDHEN and CDR2 SYDVKM. V gave up 6 bases and J gave up 6 bases; unmatched junction bases: 10. The CDR3, as DNA: TGTGCCAGCAGCACCGGGACTAGTATCCTCGAGCAGTACTTC. Translation gives CASSTGTSILEQYF.

V and J are TRBV7-9 and TRBJ2-3; 10 bases line up with TRBD2. Losses at the gene ends were 1 base for V and 6 bases for J; bases not matched to a gene: 7. The CDR3 is 16 residues long. CDR1 is SEHNR and CDR2 is FQNEAQ in the germline V gene (reference sequence). This CDR3 reads CASSLGSSGSFDTQYF. CDR3 bases: TGTGCCAGCAGCTTAGGGTCTAGCGGGAGCTTCGATACGCAGTATTTT.

V usage is TRBV7-9 and J usage is TRBJ2-5, with no clear D. The ends were cut back, 5 bases at V and 4 bases at J, with 2 bases in the middle. The CDR3 totals 10 residues. Germline CDR1 is SEHNR and CDR2 is FQNEAQ (reference sequence). CDR3 protein: CASSRETQYF. Written as DNA, the CDR3 is TGTGCCAGCAGCCGAGAGACCCAGTACTTC.

The gene calls are TRBV27 and TRBJ2-7; a weak D match, TRBD1 (5 bases). With 2 bases removed from V and 3 bases from J, the gap between germline ends came to 8 bases. The CDR3 has 13 amino acids. CDR1 and CDR2 (germline): MNHEY, SMNVEV (reference sequence). CDR3 DNA: TGTGCCAGCAGTTTACAGGACAACTACGAGCAGTACTTC. Its translation: CASSLQDNYEQYF.

The rearrangement uses TRBV6-5 and TRBJ1-2; TRBD1 agrees at 8 bases. V shed 6 bases, J shed 4 bases, and the junction held 4 bases outside the gene matches. CDR1 is MNHEY, CDR2 SVGAGI, per germline. CDR3 length: 13 amino acids. The CDR3 bases are TGTGCCAGCAGACCCGGACAGGGCTATGGCTACACCTTC. Translated, it gives CASRPGQGYGYTF.

A word on this clone: Other DNA sequences in this specimen translate into the identical CDR3. The chain carries TRBV6-5 and TRBJ2-7; TRBD1 is a possible D gene (5 bases). Per the germline V gene, CDR1 is MNHEY and CDR2 is SVGAGI. V shed 5 bases and J shed 4 bases, with 12 bases lying between them. This CDR3 has 13 amino acids. The CDR3 is CASSQGLTYEQYF. CDR3 DNA sequence: TGTGCCAGCAGTCAGGGTCTTACTTACGAGCAGTACTTC.

The CDR3: CSVEGLANEQFF. The DNA of the CDR3 is TGCAGCGTTGAGGGACTAGCGAATGAGCAGTTCTTC. The V call is TRBV29-1, the J call TRBJ2-1; TRBD2 matches 10 bases. Germline V gene sequence: CDR1 SQVTM, CDR2 ANQGSEA. CDR3 size: 12 residues. The J segment lost 7 bases and the V segment lost 3 bases, leaving 0 bases of the junction unmatched.

The CDR3 loop is CASSVFQVRDTQYF. CDR3 nucleotide sequence: TGTGCCAGCAGTGTATTCCAGGTTAGGGATACGCAGTATTTT. The chain carries TRBV6-1 and TRBJ2-3; D call uncertain. Trimming pared 4 bases from V and 6 bases from J, leaving 14 bases between. CDR3 length: 14 residues. Germline V gives CDR1 MNHNS, CDR2 SASEGT.

This chain uses TRBV29-1 with TRBJ1-2; TRBD1 agrees at 9 bases. Germline V gene sequence: CDR1 SQVTM, CDR2 ANQGSEA. The ends lost 4 bases at V and 7 bases at J; junction bases unmatched: 7. The CDR3 extends over 13 amino acids. The CDR3 loop reads CSVVLGQGIGYTF. CDR3 in DNA: TGCAGCGTTGTTCTGGGACAGGGAATTGGCTACACCTTC.

V usage is TRBV7-3 and J usage is TRBJ2-1, with 10 nucleotides matching TRBD2. J lost 7 bases, V lost 3 bases, and 6 bases had no gene match. From germline, CDR1 is SGHTA and CDR2 FQGTGA. The CDR3 is 15 residues long. The CDR3, as DNA: TGTGCCAGCAGCTTGAGCGGGAGGGCCCGGAATGAGCAGTTCTTC. Translating it yields CASSLSGRARNEQFF.

The chain couples TRBV30 to TRBJ1-2; TRBD1 might be the D (5 bases). V gave up 0 bases and J gave up 3 bases, with 14 bases separating them. From germline, CDR1 is GTSNPN and CDR2 SVGIG (reference sequence). The CDR3 sequence is 15 residues long. CDR3 bases: TGTGCCTGGAGTGTAGGGCTCGACAGCCACTATGGCTACACCTTC. Protein sequence: CAWSVGLDSHYGYTF.

The chain links TRBV7-8 to TRBJ2-7, with D possibly matching TRBD2 (6 bases). The CDR3 has 15 residues. Germline CDR1 reads SGHVS; CDR2 reads FQNEAQ. The V and J ends lost 4 bases and 2 bases respectively, with 15 bases between them. CDR3 DNA: TGTGCCAGCAGCTCTGGTCTAGCGAACACCTACGAGCAGTACTTC. Translating it yields CASSSGLANTYEQYF.

The rearrangement joins TRBV7-2 to TRBJ2-5; no definite D call. Near its end, the DNA agrees better with TRBJ2-7, so the J call may be wrong. This CDR3 has 13 residues. CDR1 and CDR2 (germline): SGHTA, FQGNSA. The CDR3 bases are TGTGCCAGCAGAGCGCAGCAGCTAGGCGAGCAGTACTTC. It translates to CASRAQQLGEQYF.

The CDR3 DNA sequence: TGTGCCATTACAGCCGGGGAGAACACTGAAGCTTTCTTT. It translates to CAITAGENTEAFF. J is TRBJ1-1 and V is TRBV6-1, with no clear D. In germline, CDR1 is MNHNS, CDR2 SASEGT. The V end was cut by 10 bases, the J end by 1 base, with 13 bases between. This CDR3 has 13 residues.

The chain employs TRBV4-1 and TRBJ2-5; TRBD2 matches 8 bases. The CDR3 length is 18 residues. Germline V gene lookup returns CDR1 MGHRA and CDR2 YSYEKL. Trimming took 1 base from V and 2 from J; bases not matched to a gene: 12. The CDR3 DNA is TGCGCCAGCAGCCAAGGTAGAGCGGGAGCCTCCACGCAAGAGACCCAGTACTTC. This encodes CASSQGRAGASTQETQYF.

The chain carries TRBV6-6 and TRBJ2-2, with 8 bases aligning to TRBD1. Germline CDR1 is MNHNY and CDR2 is SVGAGI (reference sequence). V gave up 8 bases and J gave up 2 bases; unmatched junction bases: 7. The CDR3 totals 15 residues. The CDR3 DNA reads as TGTGCCAGCTCCCCGGGACAGGCTAACACCGGGGAGCTGTTTTTT. Encoded protein: CASSPGQANTGELFF.